These T cell receptor beta chains were read from a single sample in a study of cytomegalovirus exposure and HLA in healthy donors. TCRdb's table, derived via immunoSEQ multiplex PCR, lists solely in-frame clones and lacks some. In the table there are about 80,000 clones, over 70% of which are singletons. The sample taken for sequencing was PBMCs. The receptors stem from a woman aged 40 to 50 in good health and CMV-seropositive. The CDR3 runs from the conserved cysteine through the conserved F or W. Fields, in order: D gene, J gene, clone size, V gene, CDR3 protein, CDR3 DNA. A D gene is named only where the DNA matches it firmly. Expanded clones are given a class, and other clones once, few, many or no size at all.

D gene: TRBD1
J gene: TRBJ1-1
clone size: once
V gene: TRBV7-2
CDR3 protein: CASSSRDSGSTEAFF
CDR3 DNA: TGTGCCAGCAGCTCCCGGGACAGTGGATCCACTGAAGCTTTCTTT

D gene: .
J gene: TRBJ2-7
clone size: .
V gene: TRBV7-2
CDR3 protein: CASSLSTLEQYF
CDR3 DNA: TGTGCCAGCAGCTTGAGTACGCTCGAGCAGTACTTC

D gene: .
J gene: TRBJ1-1
clone size: .
V gene: TRBV6-1
CDR3 protein: CATAREGSTEAFF
CDR3 DNA: TGTGCCACTGCCAGGGAGGGGAGCACTGAAGCTTTCTTT

D gene: TRBD2
J gene: TRBJ2-1
clone size: few
V gene: TRBV7-9
CDR3 protein: CASVTSAVNEQFF
CDR3 DNA: TGTGCCAGCGTCACTAGCGCAGTGAATGAGCAGTTCTTC

D gene: .
J gene: TRBJ1-2
clone size: .
V gene: TRBV19
CDR3 protein: CASSIVLENGYTF
CDR3 DNA: TGTGCCAGTAGTATTGTTTTGGAGAATGGCTACACCTTC

D gene: .
J gene: TRBJ2-5
clone size: .
V gene: TRBV18
CDR3 protein: CANSRQEQETQYF
CDR3 DNA: TGTGCCAACTCACGACAAGAACAAGAGACCCAGTACTTC

D gene: .
J gene: TRBJ1-5
clone size: .
V gene: TRBV30
CDR3 protein: CAWSWGRGSNQPQHF
CDR3 DNA: TGTGCCTGGAGTTGGGGCAGGGGTAGCAATCAGCCCCAGCATTTT

D gene: TRBD2
J gene: TRBJ2-7
clone size: .
V gene: TRBV11-2
CDR3 protein: CASSFGGRPTYEQYF
CDR3 DNA: TGTGCCAGCAGCTTTGGCGGGAGGCCCACCTACGAGCAGTACTTC

D gene: TRBD2
J gene: TRBJ2-1
clone size: .
V gene: TRBV6-1
CDR3 protein: CASTEATTSASLNNEQFF
CDR3 DNA: TGTGCCAGCACCGAAGCGACTACTAGCGCTTCACTAAACAATGAGCAGTTCTTC

D gene: .
J gene: TRBJ2-7
clone size: few
V gene: TRBV6-1
CDR3 protein: CASSASTGSQAYEQYF
CDR3 DNA: TGTGCCAGCAGTGCCTCGACCGGGTCCCAAGCCTACGAGCAGTACTTC

D gene: TRBD1
J gene: TRBJ2-2
clone size: .
V gene: TRBV5-1
CDR3 protein: CASSYRGATGELFF
CDR3 DNA: TGCGCCAGCAGCTACAGGGGGGCGACCGGGGAGCTGTTTTTT

D gene: .
J gene: TRBJ1-2
clone size: once
V gene: TRBV4-2
CDR3 protein: CASSQGVQGQDYGYTF
CDR3 DNA: TGTGCCAGCAGTCAAGGGGTCCAGGGTCAAGACTATGGCTACACCTTC

D gene: .
J gene: TRBJ2-7
clone size: once
V gene: TRBV6-5
CDR3 protein: CASRDSSYEQYF
CDR3 DNA: TGTGCCAGCAGGGACAGCTCCTACGAGCAGTACTTC

D gene: TRBD2
J gene: TRBJ2-5
clone size: .
V gene: TRBV6-5
CDR3 protein: CASSLAGLETQYF
CDR3 DNA: TGTGCCAGCAGTCTAGCGGGGTTGGAGACCCAGTACTTC

D gene: TRBD2
J gene: TRBJ2-1
clone size: .
V gene: TRBV5-1
CDR3 protein: CASSSGLAGEYNEQFF
CDR3 DNA: TGCGCCAGCAGTTCCGGACTAGCGGGAGAGTACAATGAGCAGTTCTTC

D gene: .
J gene: TRBJ1-4
clone size: .
V gene: TRBV5-4
CDR3 protein: CASSPTGPSNEKLFF
CDR3 DNA: TGTGCCAGCAGCCCCACAGGGCCTTCTAATGAAAAACTGTTTTTT

D gene: .
J gene: TRBJ1-3
clone size: .
V gene: TRBV27
CDR3 protein: CASSPTVAGNTIYF
CDR3 DNA: TGTGCCAGCAGTCCGACAGTTGCCGGAAACACCATATATTTT

D gene: TRBD1
J gene: TRBJ2-7
clone size: .
V gene: TRBV6-1
CDR3 protein: CASKPGQGMSEQYF
CDR3 DNA: TGTGCCAGCAAACCGGGACAGGGAATGAGCGAGCAGTACTTC

D gene: .
J gene: TRBJ2-5
clone size: .
V gene: TRBV5-1
CDR3 protein: CASSLESREGETQYF
CDR3 DNA: TGCGCCAGCAGCTTGGAGTCACGAGAGGGAGAGACCCAGTACTTC

D gene: .
J gene: TRBJ2-7
clone size: .
V gene: TRBV19
CDR3 protein: CASQWTASSYEQYF
CDR3 DNA: TGTGCCAGTCAGTGGACAGCAAGCTCCTACGAGCAGTACTTC

D gene: TRBD2
J gene: TRBJ2-2
clone size: once
V gene: TRBV30
CDR3 protein: CAWSVRGGLAGELFF
CDR3 DNA: TGTGCCTGGAGTGTACGGGGGGGTTTGGCCGGGGAGCTGTTTTTT

D gene: TRBD2
J gene: TRBJ2-3
clone size: .
V gene: TRBV28
CDR3 protein: CASALFRERGDTQYF
CDR3 DNA: TGTGCCAGCGCTTTGTTCCGGGAGCGGGGAGATACGCAGTATTTT

D gene: TRBD1
J gene: TRBJ1-1
clone size: .
V gene: TRBV30
CDR3 protein: CAWSGDRAAEAFF
CDR3 DNA: TGTGCCTGGAGTGGGGACAGGGCAGCTGAAGCTTTCTTT

D gene: TRBD1
J gene: TRBJ1-3
clone size: .
V gene: TRBV15
CDR3 protein: CATSGGNRGYTIYF
CDR3 DNA: TGTGCCACCAGCGGAGGGAACAGGGGATACACCATATATTTT

D gene: .
J gene: TRBJ1-1
clone size: few
V gene: TRBV11-2
CDR3 protein: CASSLDGLGETEAFF
CDR3 DNA: TGTGCCAGCAGCTTAGATGGGCTTGGGGAGACTGAAGCTTTCTTT

D gene: .
J gene: TRBJ1-4
clone size: once
V gene: TRBV6-6
CDR3 protein: CASSYSGGRGAEKLFF
CDR3 DNA: TGTGCCAGCAGTTACTCCGGTGGGAGGGGGGCTGAAAAACTGTTTTTT

D gene: TRBD1
J gene: TRBJ1-5
clone size: .
V gene: TRBV28
CDR3 protein: CASSPPLTGDQPQHF
CDR3 DNA: TGTGCCAGCAGCCCCCCTTTGACAGGGGATCAGCCCCAGCATTTT

D gene: TRBD1
J gene: TRBJ2-7
clone size: few
V gene: TRBV11-2
CDR3 protein: CASSLDLNIRTGSYEQYF
CDR3 DNA: TGTGCCAGCAGCTTAGATCTTAATATTAGGACAGGGTCCTACGAGCAGTACTTC

D gene: TRBD2
J gene: TRBJ2-1
clone size: .
V gene: TRBV13
CDR3 protein: CASTLYLAGGKVNEQFF
CDR3 DNA: TGTGCCAGCACCTTGTACCTAGCGGGGGGCAAGGTTAATGAGCAGTTCTTC

D gene: .
J gene: TRBJ1-4
clone size: .
V gene: TRBV5-6
CDR3 protein: CASTQRRTLFNEKLFF
CDR3 DNA: TGTGCCAGCACCCAACGGAGGACTCTATTTAATGAAAAACTGTTTTTT

D gene: .
J gene: TRBJ1-4
clone size: few
V gene: TRBV5-1
CDR3 protein: CASSLEGNSNEKLFF
CDR3 DNA: TGCGCCAGCAGCTTGGAGGGGAACTCGAATGAAAAACTGTTTTTT

D gene: .
J gene: TRBJ1-1
clone size: few
V gene: TRBV7-8
CDR3 protein: CASSPGVSTEAFF
CDR3 DNA: TGTGCCAGCAGCCCCGGGGTAAGCACTGAAGCTTTCTTT

D gene: TRBD1
J gene: TRBJ1-1
clone size: few
V gene: TRBV30
CDR3 protein: CAWMAVGGQGRNTEAFF
CDR3 DNA: TGTGCCTGGATGGCGGTCGGGGGACAGGGCCGGAACACTGAAGCTTTCTTT

D gene: .
J gene: TRBJ1-5
clone size: once
V gene: TRBV7-2
CDR3 protein: CASRPGGAGNQPQHF
CDR3 DNA: TGTGCCAGCAGACCTGGGGGGGCCGGCAATCAGCCCCAGCATTTT

D gene: .
J gene: TRBJ2-3
clone size: .
V gene: TRBV6-1
CDR3 protein: CASSEAGGTDTQYF
CDR3 DNA: TGTGCCAGCAGTGAAGCGGGGGGAACAGATACGCAGTATTTT

D gene: .
J gene: TRBJ2-7
clone size: once
V gene: TRBV4-1
CDR3 protein: CASSQSGATNYEQYF
CDR3 DNA: TGCGCCAGCAGCCAATCTGGAGCAACAAACTACGAGCAGTACTTC

D gene: .
J gene: TRBJ2-7
clone size: few
V gene: TRBV5-1
CDR3 protein: CASSLVVQPYEQYF
CDR3 DNA: TGCGCCAGCAGCTTGGTCGTACAGCCCTACGAGCAGTACTTC

D gene: .
J gene: TRBJ2-5
clone size: .
V gene: TRBV5-8
CDR3 protein: CASSVGRIETQYF
CDR3 DNA: TGTGCCAGCAGCGTCGGCAGGATCGAGACCCAGTACTTC

D gene: .
J gene: TRBJ1-4
clone size: few
V gene: TRBV7-9
CDR3 protein: CASSSRNEKLFF
CDR3 DNA: TGTGCCAGCAGCTCCAGAAATGAAAAACTGTTTTTT

D gene: TRBD1
J gene: TRBJ1-1
clone size: few
V gene: TRBV5-1
CDR3 protein: CASSFGTGEWNTEAFF
CDR3 DNA: TGCGCCAGCAGCTTTGGGACAGGAGAATGGAACACTGAAGCTTTCTTT

D gene: TRBD1
J gene: TRBJ2-7
clone size: .
V gene: TRBV2
CDR3 protein: CASRRDRAIYEQYF
CDR3 DNA: TGTGCCAGCAGGCGGGACAGGGCCATCTACGAGCAGTACTTC

D gene: TRBD1
J gene: TRBJ2-7
clone size: .
V gene: TRBV7-9
CDR3 protein: CASSLWPRTGQESYEQYF
CDR3 DNA: TGTGCCAGCAGCTTATGGCCCCGTACGGGACAGGAGTCCTACGAGCAGTACTTC